These 5 T cell receptor beta chains originate from one sample sequenced in a study of T cells after posttransplantation cyclophosphamide. Cyclophosphamide on days +3 and +4 followed busulfan-fludarabine conditioning and a marrow graft. Method: immunoSEQ multiplex PCR; TCRdb's copy keeps in-frame clones and lacks some. This sample yields some 8,500 clones, of which over 65% are seen a single time; less than 30% belongs to the top ten. This specimen was PBMCs, taken after allogeneic stem cell transplant with posttransplant cyclophosphamide. Source of these receptors: a female patient aged 35 to 55 who received an allogeneic stem cell transplant from an unrelated donor, was CMV-positive, and had no GVHD. The graft donor may have given rise to some T cells.

The rearrangement uses TRBV27 and TRBJ2-3, with D hard to call. The ends were cut back, 5 bases at V and 4 bases at J, with 22 bases in the middle. From germline, CDR1 is MNHEY and CDR2 SMNVEV (reference sequence). The CDR3 runs 17 residues. CDR3 nucleotide sequence: TGTGCCAGCAGTCCAACTATGCCCTCGACGGTCCCAGATACGCAGTATTTT. This encodes CASSPTMPSTVPDTQYF.

In DNA, the CDR3 is TGTGCCAGCACAGACAGGGGGCGAGGGTATGGCTACACCTTC. Its translation is CASTDRGRGYGYTF. The chain carries TRBV2 and TRBJ1-2; TRBD1 aligns across 10 bases. V trimming: 7 bases; J trimming: 5 bases; junction bases outside the gene matches: 7. The CDR3 spans 14 residues. Per germline, CDR1 SNHLY and CDR2 FYNNEI.

The chain combines TRBV5-1 with TRBJ2-5; 10 bases fit TRBD2. V was pared by 8 bases and J by 2 bases, with 9 bases of the junction left unmatched. The germline V gene encodes CDR1 SGHRS and CDR2 YFSETQ. The CDR3 has 15 residues. CDR3 bases: TGCGCCAGGATACTACTAGCGGGGACACAAGAGACCCAGTACTTC. It codes for CARILLAGTQETQYF.

V gene TRBV19 combines with J gene TRBJ1-3; possibly TRBD1 for D (6 bases). Germline V CDR1 and CDR2: LNHDA, SQIVND (reference sequence). The CDR3 is made up of 15 amino acids. V shed 3 bases and J shed 4 bases, with 13 bases lying between them. The chain's CDR3 is CASSINRVGGNTIYF. The CDR3 nucleotides are TGTGCCAGTAGTATCAACAGGGTAGGAGGAAACACCATATATTTT.

In this sample, this clone turned up once. V usage is TRBV5-1 and J usage is TRBJ1-5, with 7 positions matching TRBD1. This CDR3 has 17 amino acids. Germline V gives CDR1 SGHRS, CDR2 YFSETQ. V shed 0 bases and J 1 base; nucleotides not matched to a gene: 7. The CDR3 nucleotides are TGCGCCAGCAGCTTGGGACAGGGAGGTAGAAGCAATCAGCCCCAGCATTTT. Protein: CASSLGQGGRSNQPQHF.